This T cell receptor (beta chain) was identified in a study of blood T cell repertoires in COVID-19. Study-level information: Researchers got acute and convalescent COVID-19 samples from the United States, Italy and Spain.

CDR1 is MNHEY and CDR2 is SMNVEV in the germline V gene (reference sequence). With 5 bases removed from V and 2 bases from J, the gap between germline ends came to 14 bases. This CDR3 has 15 residues. Authors' data handling: Reference gene primers were amplified, and this amplification served to estimate nucleated cell counts. Libraries were prepared by immunoSEQ multiplex PCR; TCRdb keeps only in-frame clonotypes and omits some of them. The DNA gave D and trimming, while V, J and clone size come from that table. Of about 150,000 clones listed, roughly 87% are singletons. The sequence was collected from a human donor in a cohort sampled during active COVID-19. Sequencing input: peripheral blood. The chain links TRBV27 to TRBJ2-3, with a weak D call TRBD2 (6 bases). The CDR3 bases are TGTGCCAGCAGTCCACCCGGGAGTAACACAGATACGCAGTATTTT. Its protein product is CASSPPGSNTDTQYF.